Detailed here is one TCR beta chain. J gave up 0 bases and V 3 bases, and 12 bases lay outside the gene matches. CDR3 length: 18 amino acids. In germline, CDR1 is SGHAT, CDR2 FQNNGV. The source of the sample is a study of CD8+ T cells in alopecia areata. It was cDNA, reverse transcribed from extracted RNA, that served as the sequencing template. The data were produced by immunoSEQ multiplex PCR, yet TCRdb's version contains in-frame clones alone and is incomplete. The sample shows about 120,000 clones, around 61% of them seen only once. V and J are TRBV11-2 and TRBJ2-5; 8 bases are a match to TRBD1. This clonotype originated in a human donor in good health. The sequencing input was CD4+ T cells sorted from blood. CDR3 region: CASSFSAGGLKDQETQYF. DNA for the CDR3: TGTGCCAGCAGCTTCTCAGCAGGGGGCTTGAAAGACCAAGAGACCCAGTACTTC.